The 22 T cell receptor beta chains below were found in one sample sequenced in a study of cytomegalovirus exposure and HLA in healthy donors (dated by TCRdb to about 2017). Libraries were made using the immunoSEQ multiplex PCR assay. The multiplex PCR relied on a mix of 60 forward primers for TCR Vbeta segments and 13 reverse primers for TCR Jbeta segments. TCRdb holds this immuneACCESS table with in-frame rearrangements only. Some clones are missing; in checked studies, unresolved V genes explain under half, and the rest has no known cause. In all, the sample holds some 140,000 clones, and 79% of those were seen once. The biggest ten clones account for around 7% of the sample. Source material: PBMCs. These receptors originate from a man between 40 and 49 years old in good health and CMV-seropositive.

This clone has only a few counts. This CDR3 reads CASSLWISGTLALEQFF. CDR3 sequence (DNA): TGTGCCAGCAGTTTATGGATTAGCGGGACCCTGGCCCTTGAGCAGTTCTTC. The chain combines TRBV28 with TRBJ2-1, with 8 nucleotides matching TRBD2. CDR3 length: 17 residues. V was pared by 0 bases and J by 9 bases, with 13 bases of the junction left unmatched. Germline V gene lookup returns CDR1 MDHEN and CDR2 SYDVKM.

V and J are TRBV19 and TRBJ1-1; D gene ambiguous. Germline V gene lookup returns CDR1 LNHDA and CDR2 SQIVND (reference sequence). CDR3 length equals 14 residues. V was trimmed by 5 bases and J by 0 bases, leaving 10 bases between them. This CDR3 reads CASSPDGMNTEAFF. CDR3 nucleotides: TGTGCCAGTAGTCCGGACGGGATGAACACTGAAGCTTTCTTT.

This clone was seen a single time. V is TRBV18 and J is TRBJ2-7, with D possibly TRBD1 on 5 matching bases. There are 14 residues in the CDR3. Looked up from germline, CDR1 is KGHSH and CDR2 is LQKENI. Trimming stripped 2 bases from V and 3 bases from J, with 11 bases between. The CDR3 loop reads CASSPLGDGYEQYF. CDR3 DNA: TGTGCCAGCTCACCATTAGGGGATGGCTACGAGCAGTACTTC.

This clone was picked up one time. The chain is built from TRBV5-1 and TRBJ1-2; 12 bases are a match to TRBD1. CDR3 length: 15 residues. The germline CDR1 and CDR2 sequences are SGHRS and YFSETQ. V lost 3 bases to trimming and J lost 5 bases; unmatched junction nucleotides: 5. The CDR3 protein is CASSSGTGGGYGYTF. The CDR3 DNA follows: TGCGCCAGCAGCTCCGGGACAGGGGGCGGGTATGGCTACACCTTC.

CDR3 sequence (DNA): TGCGCCAGCAGCCTCCGGGGAGCCTACAATGAGCAGTTCTTC. This translates into CASSLRGAYNEQFF. This chain joins TRBV5-1 and TRBJ2-1; D perhaps matches TRBD2 (5 bases). The CDR3 length is 14 residues. CDR1 and CDR2 from the germline V gene are SGHRS and YFSETQ. The V end lost 4 bases, the J end lost 2 bases, and 10 bases lay between the germline ends.

The rearrangement uses TRBV10-3 and TRBJ2-3; tentative D call: TRBD1 (5 bases). Trimming cost V 0 bases and J 0 bases, with 13 bases left between them. The length of the CDR3 is 17 residues. Germline loops: CDR1 ENHRY, CDR2 SYGVKD. The CDR3 sequence is CAISESETDLSTDTQYF. The CDR3 nucleotides are TGTGCCATCAGTGAGTCGGAGACAGACCTTAGCACAGATACGCAGTATTTT.

The chain combines TRBV6-1 with TRBJ1-2; 10 bases align to TRBD1. J was trimmed by 0 bases and V by 2 bases; bases with no gene match: 6. The CDR3 is made up of 17 amino acids. CDR1 is MNHNS and CDR2 is SASEGT in the germline V gene. The CDR3 loop reads CASSEWGTGETNYGYTF. CDR3 nucleotide sequence: TGTGCCAGCAGTGAATGGGGGACAGGGGAAACTAACTATGGCTACACCTTC.

V is TRBV19 and J is TRBJ1-1; D not certain. The CDR3 spans 14 residues. Germline CDR1 is LNHDA and CDR2 is SQIVND (reference sequence). Trimming shortened V by 5 bases and J by 0 bases, and 10 bases separated the two germline ends. The CDR3 loop is CASSDHSMNTEAFF. The CDR3 DNA sequence: TGTGCCAGTAGTGACCACAGCATGAACACTGAAGCTTTCTTT.

This chain connects TRBV9 to TRBJ1-2; unclear D gene. Trimming shortened V by 1 base and J by 1 base, and 2 bases separated the two germline ends. Germline-derived CDR1 and CDR2 are SGDLS and YYNGEE. CDR3 size: 12 residues. CDR3 region: CASSVYNYGYTF. The CDR3 nucleotides read TGTGCCAGCAGCGTATATAACTATGGCTACACCTTC.

The V call is TRBV4-1, the J call TRBJ2-4, with 8 bases identical to TRBD2. Germline V gives CDR1 MGHRA, CDR2 YSYEKL. The V gene end was trimmed by 4 bases and the J gene end by 6 bases; junction bases not matched to a gene: 8. The CDR3 sequence is 15 residues long. The CDR3 nucleotides are TGCGCCAGCAGCCGTAGCGGGACGGAGGGAAACATTCAGTACTTC. Encoded protein: CASSRSGTEGNIQYF.

The rearrangement uses TRBV5-1 and TRBJ2-1; TRBD1 might be the D (5 bases). The CDR3 runs 13 residues. Germline assignment: CDR1 SGHRS and CDR2 YFSETQ. V lost 7 bases and J 0 bases, leaving 8 bases between the germline ends. This CDR3 is CASGAGSYNEQFF. CDR3 sequence (DNA): TGCGCCAGCGGGGCAGGCTCCTACAATGAGCAGTTCTTC.

J is TRBJ1-1 and V is TRBV27, with 9 bases that match TRBD1. Germline V lookup: CDR1 MNHEY, CDR2 SMNVEV (reference sequence). The junction had 10 bases not matched to a gene; V was cut back by 6 bases and J by 5 bases. This CDR3 spans 15 amino acids. CDR3 nucleotide sequence: TGTGCCAGCAGGGCGATCGGACAGGGGAGGACTGAAGCTTTCTTT. Translated: CASRAIGQGRTEAFF.

This clone was observed a few times. The V call is TRBV6-1, the J call TRBJ2-7; D is undetermined. Germline lookup yields CDR1 MNHNS and CDR2 SASEGT. The V end lost 2 bases, the J end lost 3 bases, and 14 bases lay between the germline ends. The CDR3 is made up of 15 amino acids. The CDR3 is CASSEWQAADYEQYF. CDR3 sequence (DNA): TGTGCCAGCAGTGAATGGCAGGCCGCTGACTACGAGCAGTACTTC.

The chain carries TRBV29-1 and TRBJ2-7, with D tentatively TRBD2 (6 bases). V lost 6 bases, J lost 0 bases, and 15 bases lay in between. Germline CDR1 SQVTM, CDR2 ANQGSEA. This CDR3 comprises 14 residues. The CDR3 DNA sequence: TGCAGCGTCCGGGGAGGAAGGACCTCCTACGAGCAGTACTTC. Encoded protein: CSVRGGRTSYEQYF.

The chain couples TRBV28 to TRBJ1-5; possible D gene TRBD1, 5 bases. The CDR3 contains 14 residues. The germline gives CDR1 MDHEN, CDR2 SYDVKM. The ends were cut back, 5 bases at V and 4 bases at J, with 12 bases in the middle. The CDR3, as DNA: TGTGCCAGCAGTCCCCTCCGGGGGAATCAGCCCCAGCATTTT. Its translation is CASSPLRGNQPQHF.

This chain uses TRBV18 with TRBJ1-1, with TRBD1 matching 7 bases. The J segment lost 3 bases and the V segment lost 5 bases, leaving 9 bases of the junction unmatched. The CDR3 is made up of 15 amino acids. The germline V gene has CDR1 KGHSH and CDR2 LQKENI. CDR3 loop: CASSSRTGSDTEAFF. The CDR3 DNA is TGTGCCAGCTCATCCCGGACAGGCAGTGACACTGAAGCTTTCTTT.

J is TRBJ2-3 and V is TRBV4-1; 7 bases are shared with TRBD1. The CDR3 covers 19 residues. Unmatched junction bases numbered 14, after V lost 0 bases and J lost 2 bases. CDR1 MGHRA and CDR2 YSYEKL come from the germline V gene. The CDR3 sequence: CASSQDSPVPGGHTDTQYF. The CDR3 region has the DNA TGCGCCAGCAGCCAAGATTCACCCGTTCCAGGGGGACACACAGATACGCAGTATTTT.

V is TRBV18 and J is TRBJ1-3; possibly TRBD1 for D (6 bases). V dropped 3 bases and J dropped 3 bases, with 9 bases sitting between them. CDR3 length equals 14 residues. Germline-derived CDR1 and CDR2 are KGHSH and LQKENI. CDR3 DNA: TGTGCCAGCTCACCGCAGGGGTTTGGAAACACCATATATTTT. Protein product: CASSPQGFGNTIYF.

The J gene is TRBJ1-1, the V gene TRBV29-1, with D tentatively TRBD1 (6 bases). Germline V gene data show CDR1 as SQVTM and CDR2 as ANQGSEA. CDR3 length: 11 amino acids. The germline V and J ends were trimmed by 7 bases and 5 bases, with 11 bases remaining between them. In DNA form, the CDR3 reads TGCAGCGACAGGGAGCGGACTGAAGCTTTCTTT. Its translation: CSDRERTEAFF.

The rearrangement links TRBV20-1 to TRBJ2-4, with TRBD2 as a possible D gene (7 bases). The V gene's germline CDR1 is DFQATT and CDR2 SNEGSKA (reference sequence). This CDR3 region has 11 residues. The V gene lost 2 bases and the J gene lost 9 bases, with 8 bases spanning the gap. In nucleotides, the CDR3 is TGCAGTGCTAGACGGGGGGCCATTCAGTACTTC. Translated, it gives CSARRGAIQYF.

This clone was counted only a few times. The CDR3 nucleotides are TGTGCCAGCAGCTGGACTAGCGGGTCCGGGGAGCTGTTTTTT. Its protein is CASSWTSGSGELFF. The V and J genes are TRBV6-1 and TRBJ2-2; 11 nucleotides agree with TRBD2. Per germline, CDR1 MNHNS and CDR2 SASEGT. V trimming: 6 bases; J trimming: 6 bases; junction bases outside the gene matches: 3. The CDR3 has 14 residues.

This clone showed up just once. V usage is TRBV28 and J usage is TRBJ2-2; TRBD1 matches at 7 bases. Per germline, CDR1 MDHEN and CDR2 SYDVKM. The CDR3 is made up of 15 amino acids. J gave up 7 bases and V 7 bases, and 12 bases lay outside the gene matches. CDR3 DNA sequence: TGTGCCAGCACCCCAACGACAGGGATTGTCGGGGAGCTGTTTTTT. This encodes CASTPTTGIVGELFF. The full variable domain, its missing parts supplied by reference TRBV28 and TRBJ2-2, is DVKVTQSSRYLVKRTGEKVFLECVQDMDHENMFWYRQDPGLGLRLIYFSYDVKMKEKGDIPEGYSVSREKKERFSLILESASTNQTSMYLCASTPTTGIVGELFFGEGSRLTVL.